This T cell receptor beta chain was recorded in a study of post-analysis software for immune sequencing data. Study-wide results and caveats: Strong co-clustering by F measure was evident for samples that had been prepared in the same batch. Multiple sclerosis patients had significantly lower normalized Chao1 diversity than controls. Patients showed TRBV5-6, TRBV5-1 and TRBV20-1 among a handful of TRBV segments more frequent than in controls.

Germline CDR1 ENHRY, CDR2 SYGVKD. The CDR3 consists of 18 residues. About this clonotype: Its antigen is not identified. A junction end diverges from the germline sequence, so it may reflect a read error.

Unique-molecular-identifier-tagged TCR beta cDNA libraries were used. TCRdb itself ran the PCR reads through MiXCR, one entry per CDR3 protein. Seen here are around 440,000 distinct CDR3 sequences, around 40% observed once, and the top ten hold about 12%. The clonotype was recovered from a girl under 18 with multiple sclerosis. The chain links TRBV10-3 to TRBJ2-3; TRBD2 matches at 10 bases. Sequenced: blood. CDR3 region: CAISQMGLAPPSTDTQYF. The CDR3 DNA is TGTGCCATCAGCCAGATGGGACTAGCGCCACCTAGCACGGATACGCAGTATTTT.